This record looks at one T cell receptor (beta chain) sequence and its context. Its specificity is unknown. The data were taken from a study of cytomegalovirus exposure and HLA in healthy donors. Study-level results: Likely technical artifact: a cluster of highly shared sequence variants.

13 Jbeta primers and 60 Vbeta primers were used for the PCR. The assay was immunoSEQ multiplex PCR, and TCRdb's table has in-frame clones only and misses some. Counted here are about 120,000 clones, about 74% occurring once; the ten biggest clones make up roughly 3.6%. Trimming cost V 5 bases and J 5 bases; bases outside gene matches: 12. The CDR3 has 15 amino acids. Germline CDR1 and CDR2: PRHDT and FYEKMQ (reference sequence). This clonotype was obtained from a man aged 30 to 45 in good health and CMV-seronegative. Sequencing was carried out using PBMCs. This chain connects TRBV13 to TRBJ2-7, with TRBD2 matching 7 bases. The CDR3 sequence: CASSPPGGGRDEQYF. CDR3 DNA sequence: TGTGCCAGCAGCCCCCCTGGGGGAGGGAGGGACGAGCAGTACTTC. The variable domain in full, completed from reference TRBV13 and TRBJ2-7, reads AAGVIQSPRHLIKEKRETATLKCYPIPRHDTVYWYQQGPGQDPQFLISFYEKMQSDKGSIPDRFSAQQFSDYHSELNMSSLELGDSALYFCASSPPGGGRDEQYFGPGTRLTVT.